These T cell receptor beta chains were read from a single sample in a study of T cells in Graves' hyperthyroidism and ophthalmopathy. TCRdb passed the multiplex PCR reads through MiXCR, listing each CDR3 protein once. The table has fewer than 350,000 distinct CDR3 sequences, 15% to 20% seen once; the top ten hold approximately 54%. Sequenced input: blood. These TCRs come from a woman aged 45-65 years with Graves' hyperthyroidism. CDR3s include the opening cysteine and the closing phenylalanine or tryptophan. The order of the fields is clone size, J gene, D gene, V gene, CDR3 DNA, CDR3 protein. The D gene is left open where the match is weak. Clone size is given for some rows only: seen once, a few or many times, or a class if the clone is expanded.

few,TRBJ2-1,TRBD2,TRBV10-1,TGCGCCAGCAGTTATCAGCGGGACGGGTACAATGAGCAGTTCTTC,CASSYQRDGYNEQFF
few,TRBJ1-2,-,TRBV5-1,TGCGCCAGCAGCTTGCAGGGGTCTACAACAAACTATGGCTACACCTTC,CASSLQGSTTNYGYTF
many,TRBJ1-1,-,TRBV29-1,TGCAGCGTAGACGACAGCCTGAACACTGAAGCTTTCTTT,CSVDDSLNTEAFF
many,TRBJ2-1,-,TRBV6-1,TGTGCCAGCAGTTCCCACAATGAGCAGTTCTTC,CASSSHNEQFF
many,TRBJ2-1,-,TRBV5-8,TGTGCCAGCAGCCCCCGAAGCTCCTACAATGAGCAGTTCTTC,CASSPRSSYNEQFF
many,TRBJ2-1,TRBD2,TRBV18,TGTGCCAGCTCACCTTTTGGCGGGGGGATGAATGAGCAGTTCTTC,CASSPFGGGMNEQFF
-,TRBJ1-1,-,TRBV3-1,TGTGCCAGCAGCCGTATAAACACTGAAGCTTTCTTT,CASSRINTEAFF
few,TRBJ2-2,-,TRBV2,TGTGCCAGCCATTACGGGGACCGCAACACCGGGGAGCTGTTTTTT,CASHYGDRNTGELFF
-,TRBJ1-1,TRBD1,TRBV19,TGTGCCAGTAGTATAGATAATGGACAGGGGCTCACTGAAGCTTTCTTT,CASSIDNGQGLTEAFF
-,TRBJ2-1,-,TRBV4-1,TGCGCCAGCACTGAAAGGGGGGAGGAGCAGTTCTTC,CASTERGEEQFF
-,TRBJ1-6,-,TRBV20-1,TGCAGTGCTAGAGATTCGAGGGCTTACTTTAATTCACCCCTCCACTTT,CSARDSRAYFNSPLHF
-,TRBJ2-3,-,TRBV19,TGTGCCAGTAGTACGGGGGATACGCAGTATTTT,CASSTGDTQYF
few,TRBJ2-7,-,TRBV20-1,TGCAGTGCTAGAGACCCCTCTAGCGCCATCTACGAGCAGTACTTC,CSARDPSSAIYEQYF
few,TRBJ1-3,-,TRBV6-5,TGTGCCAGCAGTTACCAGGCGGTTGGAAACACCATATATTTT,CASSYQAVGNTIYF
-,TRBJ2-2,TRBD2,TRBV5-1,TGCGCCAGTTTGCGGACTAGCGGAATTTCGAACACCGGGGAGCTGTTTTTT,CASLRTSGISNTGELFF
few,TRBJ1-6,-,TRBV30,TGTGCCTGGAGTACTCCGTCTATATGGGGCTCACCCCTCCACTTT,CAWSTPSIWGSPLHF
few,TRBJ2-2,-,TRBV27,TGTGCCAGCAGTTTATACACCTCGAACACCGGGGAGCTGTTTTTT,CASSLYTSNTGELFF
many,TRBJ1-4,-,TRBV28,TGTGCCAGCCATGACCGCCTTAATGAAAAACTGTTTTTT,CASHDRLNEKLFF
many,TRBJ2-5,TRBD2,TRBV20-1,TGCAGTGCTAGGAGACTAGCGGGGGGGCCGGGATTCCTAGAGACCCAGTACTTC,CSARRLAGGPGFLETQYF
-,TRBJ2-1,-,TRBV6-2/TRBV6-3,TGTGCCAGCACTTTTTACAATGAGCAGTTCTTC,CASTFYNEQFF
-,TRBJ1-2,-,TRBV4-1,TGCGCCAGCAGCCAAGAGGGGACGGACTATGGCTACACCTTC,CASSQEGTDYGYTF
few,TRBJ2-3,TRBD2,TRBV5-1,TGCGCCAGCAGCCCTTTGCGGGAGGGCCAAGGCACAGATACGCAGTATTTT,CASSPLREGQGTDTQYF
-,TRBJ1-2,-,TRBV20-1,TGCAGTGCTAGAATGCAGGACTATGGCTACACCTTC,CSARMQDYGYTF
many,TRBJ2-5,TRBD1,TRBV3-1,TGTGCCAGCAGCCCCCGGGACAGGGGGCTGGTGACCCAGTACTTC,CASSPRDRGLVTQYF
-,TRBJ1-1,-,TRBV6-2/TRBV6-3,TGTGCCAGCAGGTGGAGCACTGAAGCTTTCTTT,CASRWSTEAFF
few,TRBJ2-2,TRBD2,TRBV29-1,TGCAGCGTTGAAGCCGGGGGGGGTTCGGCCGGGGAGCTGTTTTTT,CSVEAGGGSAGELFF
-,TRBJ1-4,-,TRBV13,TGTGCCAGCAGCTTGATCGGGGGGACTGAAAAACTGTTTTTT,CASSLIGGTEKLFF
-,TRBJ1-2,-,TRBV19,TGTGCCAGTAGTATAGCAGGGTCGAACTATGGCTACACCTTC,CASSIAGSNYGYTF
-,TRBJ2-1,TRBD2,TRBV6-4,TGTGCCACCTCTAGCGGGAGTGGGAATGAGCAGTTCTTC,CATSSGSGNEQFF
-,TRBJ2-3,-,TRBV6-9,TGTGCCAGCAGTTTTCCCCAATCTACCGCCGATACGCAGTATTTT,CASSFPQSTADTQYF
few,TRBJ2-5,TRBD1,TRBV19,TGTGCCAGTAGTATAAGGTTGGGGACAGGGGCAGAGACCCAGTACTTC,CASSIRLGTGAETQYF
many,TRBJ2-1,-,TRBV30,TGTGCCTGGAGTGTACCCGTCGATTTCGATGAGCAGTTCTTC,CAWSVPVDFDEQFF
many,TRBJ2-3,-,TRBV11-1,TGTGCCAGCAGCTTACGGACAGATACGCAGTATTTT,CASSLRTDTQYF
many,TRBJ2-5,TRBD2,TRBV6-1,TGTGCCAGCATCGGGGGGGCCAAGGAGACCCAGTACTTC,CASIGGAKETQYF
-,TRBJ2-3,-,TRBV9,TGTGCCAGCAGCGTAGGAGGAGGGTCTTTTGTCGCAGATACGCAGTATTTT,CASSVGGGSFVADTQYF
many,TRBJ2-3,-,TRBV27,TGTGCCAGCAGTACGCAGTATTTT,CASSTQYF
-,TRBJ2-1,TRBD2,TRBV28,TGTGCCAGCAGTTTACTATCAGGACTAGCGGGAGAACAGCAGTTCTTC,CASSLLSGLAGEQQFF
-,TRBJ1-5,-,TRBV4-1,TGCGCCAGCAGTCCTCAGGCTTCTAGCAATCAGCCCCAGCATTTT,CASSPQASSNQPQHF
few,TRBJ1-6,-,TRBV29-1,TGCAGCGTTGACGAGGGTGGAAACTCACCCCTCCACTTT,CSVDEGGNSPLHF
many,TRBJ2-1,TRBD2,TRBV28,TGTGCCAGCGGTTGGCGGGAGGGCAATGAGCAGTTCTTC,CASGWREGNEQFF
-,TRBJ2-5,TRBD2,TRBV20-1,TGCAGTGCTAGAGATCGGAGGGAGGGACAGTACTTC,CSARDRREGQYF
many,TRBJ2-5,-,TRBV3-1,TGTGCCAGCAGCCAAGTAAGCCAAACCCAGTACTTC,CASSQVSQTQYF
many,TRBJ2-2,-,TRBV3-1,TGTGCCAGCAGCCTCATAAGAGCCACCGGGGAGCTGTTTTTT,CASSLIRATGELFF
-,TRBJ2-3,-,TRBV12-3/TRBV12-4,TGTGCCAGCAGTCCTGAGCATAGCACAGATACGCAGTATTTT,CASSPEHSTDTQYF
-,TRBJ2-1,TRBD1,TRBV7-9,TGTGCCAGCACCCCGGGACAGTTCTCCTACAATGAGCAGTTCTTC,CASTPGQFSYNEQFF
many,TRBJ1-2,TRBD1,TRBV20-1,TGCAGTGCTTCACCCGGGACAGCGTCTAACTATGGCTACACCTTC,CSASPGTASNYGYTF
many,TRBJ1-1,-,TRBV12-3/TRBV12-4,TGTGCCAGCAGTTTAGAGGCTAGGAACACTGAAGCTTTCTTT,CASSLEARNTEAFF